Here is one T cell receptor beta chain with its context. Its antigen is unknown. Method: immunoSEQ multiplex PCR; TCRdb's copy keeps in-frame clones and lacks some. The sample has around 25,000 clones; roughly 90% are singletons. These data belong to a study of T cells in localized non-small cell lung cancer. Points from the study as a whole: Tumor showed lower T cell clonality than uninvolved adjacent lung, where it was highest. Among the top 100 tumor clones, a median approximately 62 appeared in adjacent lung.

V dropped 4 bases and J dropped 2 bases, with 12 bases sitting between them. CDR1 and CDR2 from the germline V gene are GTSNPN and SVGIG (reference sequence). CDR3 length equals 14 residues. The V gene is TRBV30, the J gene TRBJ1-3, with D perhaps TRBD1 (6 bases). The receptor's source is a female donor over 55 with stage I lung adenocarcinoma. Sample: peripheral blood, taken before any cancer treatment. The CDR3 DNA reads TGTGCCTGGACCGGACAGTCAGCTGGAAACACCATATATTTT. Residues: CAWTGQSAGNTIYF.